These T cell receptor beta chains were read from a single sample in a study of tumor and adjacent non-tumor tissue in lung cancer. TCRdb processed the multiplex PCR reads anew with MiXCR; each CDR3 protein has one entry. The sample shows some 90,000 distinct CDR3 sequences, 61% of them seen only once. The sequencing sample was made of lung tumor tissue. The origin of the receptors is a man in his 70s with non-small cell lung cancer. Both conserved end residues are part of each CDR3. The order of the fields is D gene, clone size, J gene, V gene, CDR3 DNA, CDR3 protein. D genes are given only for firm matches. Only some rows state a clone size, as once, few, many or a class for expanded clones.

d_call: NA; clone_size: NA; j_call: TRBJ1-5; v_call: TRBV6-6; cdr3_nt: TGTGCCAGCAGTTCGAATAGCAATCGGTCCCAGCATTTT; cdr3_aa: CASSSNSNRSQHF
d_call: NA; clone_size: many; j_call: TRBJ1-6; v_call: TRBV6-5; cdr3_nt: TGTGCCAGCAGTTACTCTTCCAGGATGCATTCACCCCTCCACTTT; cdr3_aa: CASSYSSRMHSPLHF
d_call: NA; clone_size: NA; j_call: TRBJ2-7; v_call: TRBV4-1; cdr3_nt: TGCGCCAGCAGCCAATTAGCGGAGCCCTCCTACGAGCAGTACTTC; cdr3_aa: CASSQLAEPSYEQYF
d_call: NA; clone_size: NA; j_call: TRBJ2-1; v_call: TRBV6-1; cdr3_nt: TGTGCCAGCAGTGAACAGACTAGAGGCTCCTACAATGAGCAGTTCTTC; cdr3_aa: CASSEQTRGSYNEQFF
d_call: NA; clone_size: many; j_call: TRBJ2-7; v_call: TRBV12-3/TRBV12-4; cdr3_nt: TGTGCCAGCAGTTTTCAGAGATCCTACGAGCAGTACTTC; cdr3_aa: CASSFQRSYEQYF
d_call: TRBD2; clone_size: NA; j_call: TRBJ2-1; v_call: TRBV29-1; cdr3_nt: TGCAGCGTTCCCACTAGCGGGAGGGGTGAGCAGTTCTTC; cdr3_aa: CSVPTSGRGEQFF
d_call: TRBD2; clone_size: NA; j_call: TRBJ2-3; v_call: TRBV29-1; cdr3_nt: TGTAACCCCCGACTAGCGGGGGGTGATACGCAGTATTTT; cdr3_aa: CNPRLAGGDTQYF
d_call: TRBD1; clone_size: few; j_call: TRBJ1-2; v_call: TRBV14; cdr3_nt: TGTGCCGGCAGCCAAGATCGCGGACAGGGGATTTTTAGGGGCTACACCTTC; cdr3_aa: CAGSQDRGQGIFRGYTF
d_call: NA; clone_size: NA; j_call: TRBJ2-2; v_call: TRBV4-1; cdr3_nt: TGCGCCAGCAGCCAACCATGGGGGAGATACGGGGAGCTGTTTTTT; cdr3_aa: CASSQPWGRYGELFF
d_call: NA; clone_size: many; j_call: TRBJ1-1; v_call: TRBV5-5; cdr3_nt: TGTGCCAGCAGCTTGACCTCTCGGAACACTGAAGCTTTCTTT; cdr3_aa: CASSLTSRNTEAFF
d_call: TRBD1; clone_size: once; j_call: TRBJ2-3; v_call: TRBV29-1; cdr3_nt: TGCAGCGTCCGGACAGGGAGCAATCAGCCCCAGTATTTT; cdr3_aa: CSVRTGSNQPQYF
d_call: NA; clone_size: NA; j_call: TRBJ2-1; v_call: TRBV20-1; cdr3_nt: TGCAGTGTCTTTAGTGGGCTGGACTCCTACAATGAGCAGTTCTTC; cdr3_aa: CSVFSGLDSYNEQFF
d_call: NA; clone_size: few; j_call: TRBJ1-2; v_call: TRBV30; cdr3_nt: TGTGCCTGGAGTGTACTTACTGACTATGGCTACACCTTC; cdr3_aa: CAWSVLTDYGYTF
d_call: NA; clone_size: many; j_call: TRBJ2-5; v_call: TRBV19; cdr3_nt: TGTGCCAGTAGTGTCCGGACTTGGATCTCCCCCGGGAGCCAAGAGACCCAGTACTTC; cdr3_aa: CASSVRTWISPGSQETQYF
d_call: NA; clone_size: once; j_call: TRBJ2-2; v_call: TRBV19; cdr3_nt: TGTGCCAGTAGTATGGGCAGGGTGAACATCGGGGAGCTATTTTTT; cdr3_aa: CASSMGRVNIGELFF
d_call: NA; clone_size: NA; j_call: TRBJ1-2; v_call: TRBV11-2; cdr3_nt: TGTGCCAACAGCTCGAGCCTCCGGGCCCCCTATGGCTACACCTTC; cdr3_aa: CANSSSLRAPYGYTF
d_call: NA; clone_size: NA; j_call: TRBJ2-5; v_call: TRBV6-4; cdr3_nt: TGTGCCAGCAGTGCCGACGGGGGTAGGACCCAGTACTTC; cdr3_aa: CASSADGGRTQYF
d_call: TRBD2; clone_size: NA; j_call: TRBJ2-1; v_call: TRBV28; cdr3_nt: TGTGCCAGCAGACTCCCCGATAGCGGGAGGGCCTTTGAGCATTTCTTC; cdr3_aa: CASRLPDSGRAFEHFF
d_call: NA; clone_size: NA; j_call: TRBJ2-2; v_call: TRBV11-2; cdr3_nt: TGTGCCAGCAGCCCCCTGGTAGGGAACACCGGGGACCTGTTTTTT; cdr3_aa: CASSPLVGNTGDLFF
d_call: TRBD1; clone_size: NA; j_call: TRBJ2-6; v_call: TRBV28; cdr3_nt: TGTGCCAGCAGCTCAGGGGGTACTGGGGCCAACGTCCTGGCTTTC; cdr3_aa: CASSSGGTGANVLAF
d_call: NA; clone_size: many; j_call: TRBJ2-7; v_call: TRBV14; cdr3_nt: TGTGCCAGCAGCCTCCCCGGAACGAACAACGAGCAGTACTTC; cdr3_aa: CASSLPGTNNEQYF
d_call: TRBD1; clone_size: NA; j_call: TRBJ2-5; v_call: TRBV11-2; cdr3_nt: TGTGCCAGCAGCCCTGGACAGGCAAAAGAGACCCTGTACTTC; cdr3_aa: CASSPGQAKETLYF
d_call: NA; clone_size: NA; j_call: TRBJ2-3; v_call: TRBV6-2/TRBV6-3; cdr3_nt: NA; cdr3_aa: CASNSVGQGTDTQFF
d_call: NA; clone_size: few; j_call: TRBJ2-2; v_call: TRBV19; cdr3_nt: TGTGCCAGTAGTATTTTCGGGGAGCTGGTTTTT; cdr3_aa: CASSIFGELVF
d_call: TRBD2; clone_size: many; j_call: TRBJ2-7; v_call: TRBV28; cdr3_nt: TGTGCCAGCAGTCCCGGGACTAGCGGTTACTACGAGCAGTACTTC; cdr3_aa: CASSPGTSGYYEQYF